Presented here are 3 T cell receptor beta chains from one specimen sequenced in a study of T-cell reconstitution after alpha-beta-depleted transplantation in children. Unique molecular identifiers tagged the TCRbeta library. TCRdb re-called the PCR reads with MiXCR, one entry per CDR3 protein. The sample holds fewer than 550,000 distinct CDR3 sequences, 16% seen once. The sequencing here drew on PBMCs, mostly from graft donor cells, taken 360 days after TCRalphabeta/CD19-depleted stem cell transplant. These receptors were taken from a boy under three years old who had a stem cell transplant for Wiskott-Aldrich syndrome, so the T cells may come from the graft donor.

This clonotype has a count of ten or more. The V and J genes are TRBV3-1 and TRBJ2-5, with 9 bases fitting TRBD1. V shed 1 base and J 4 bases; nucleotides not matched to a gene: 4. Germline CDR1 and CDR2: LGHDT and YNNKEL (reference sequence). The CDR3 totals 15 residues. CDR3 bases: TGTGCCAGCAGCCAAGTCGGACAGGGGAGAGAGACCCAGTACTTC. Translating it yields CASSQVGQGRETQYF.

This clonotype occurred a few times. The CDR3 DNA sequence: TGTGCCAGCAGTTATAGAGTAGAGGATACGCAGTATTTT. Amino acid sequence: CASSYRVEDTQYF. The rearrangement joins TRBV6-5 to TRBJ2-3; D gene ambiguous. V gave up 3 bases and J gave up 6 bases, with 10 bases separating them. Germline lookup yields CDR1 MNHEY and CDR2 SVGAGI. CDR3 length: 13 residues.

There are a few counts of this clonotype. The rearrangement joins TRBV10-3 to TRBJ2-2; 8 bases fit TRBD2. J lost 3 bases, V lost 0 bases, and 3 bases had no gene match. CDR1 and CDR2 (germline): ENHRY, SYGVKD. The CDR3 is made up of 16 amino acids. The CDR3 coding sequence is TGTGCCATCAGTGAGTCGCGGGGGGTTGACACCGGGGAGCTGTTTTTT. Its protein is CAISESRGVDTGELFF.